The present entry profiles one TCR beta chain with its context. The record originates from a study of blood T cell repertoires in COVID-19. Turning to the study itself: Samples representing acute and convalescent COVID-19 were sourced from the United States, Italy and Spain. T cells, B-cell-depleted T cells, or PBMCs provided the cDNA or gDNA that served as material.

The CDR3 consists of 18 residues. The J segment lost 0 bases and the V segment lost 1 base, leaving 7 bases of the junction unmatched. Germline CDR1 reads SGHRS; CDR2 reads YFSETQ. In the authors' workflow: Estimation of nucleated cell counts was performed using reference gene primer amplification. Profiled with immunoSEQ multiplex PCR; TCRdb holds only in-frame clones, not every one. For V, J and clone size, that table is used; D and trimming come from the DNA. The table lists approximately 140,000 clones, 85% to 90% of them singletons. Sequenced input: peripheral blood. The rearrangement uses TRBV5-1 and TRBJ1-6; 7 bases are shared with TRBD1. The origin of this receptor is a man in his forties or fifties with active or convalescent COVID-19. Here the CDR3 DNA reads TGCGCCAGCAGCTTGAACCAACAGGGGAGCTCCTATAATTCACCCCTCCACTTT. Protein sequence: CASSLNQQGSSYNSPLHF.